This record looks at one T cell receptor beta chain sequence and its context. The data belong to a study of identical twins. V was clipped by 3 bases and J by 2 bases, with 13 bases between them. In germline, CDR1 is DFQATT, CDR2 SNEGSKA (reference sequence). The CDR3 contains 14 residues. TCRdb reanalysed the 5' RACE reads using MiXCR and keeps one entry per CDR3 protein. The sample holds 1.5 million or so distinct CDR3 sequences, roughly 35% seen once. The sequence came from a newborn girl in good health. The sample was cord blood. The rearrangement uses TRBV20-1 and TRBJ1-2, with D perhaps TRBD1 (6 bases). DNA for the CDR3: TGCAGTGCTAGTCCCGCGGGGGGCAACTATGGCTACACCTTC. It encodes CSASPAGGNYGYTF.